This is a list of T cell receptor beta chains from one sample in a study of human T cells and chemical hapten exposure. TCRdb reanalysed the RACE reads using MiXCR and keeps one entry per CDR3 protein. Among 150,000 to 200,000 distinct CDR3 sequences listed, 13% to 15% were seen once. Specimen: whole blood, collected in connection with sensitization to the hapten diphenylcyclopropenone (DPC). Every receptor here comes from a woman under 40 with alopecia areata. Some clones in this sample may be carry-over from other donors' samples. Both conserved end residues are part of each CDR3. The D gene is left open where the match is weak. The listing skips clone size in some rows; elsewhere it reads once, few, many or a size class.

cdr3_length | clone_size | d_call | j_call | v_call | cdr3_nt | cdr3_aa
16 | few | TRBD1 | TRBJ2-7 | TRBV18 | TGTGCCAGCTCACCACCAGGACAGGGAAGGGTTAGCGAGCAGTACTTC | CASSPPGQGRVSEQYF
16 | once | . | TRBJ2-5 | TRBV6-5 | TGTGCCAGCAGTCTCCTTACCGGGACTGGGGAAGAGACCCAGTACTTC | CASSLLTGTGEETQYF
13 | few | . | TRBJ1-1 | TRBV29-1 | TGCAGCGTTTCCGACAATATGAACACTGAAGCTTTCTTT | CSVSDNMNTEAFF
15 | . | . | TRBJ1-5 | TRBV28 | TGTGCCAGCAATCCAAAGGAGTATAGCAATCAGCCCCAGCATTTT | CASNPKEYSNQPQHF
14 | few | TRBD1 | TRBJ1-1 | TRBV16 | TGTGCCAGCAGCTACGACAGGGTAGGCACTGAAGCTTTCTTT | CASSYDRVGTEAFF
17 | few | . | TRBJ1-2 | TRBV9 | TGTGCCAGCAGCGCTGCCCGGAGGGGAGACTCAAACTATGGCTACACCTTC | CASSAARRGDSNYGYTF
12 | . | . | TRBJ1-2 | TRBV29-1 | TGCAGCGTGGGGGGCAGGGATCGTGGCTACACCTTC | CSVGGRDRGYTF
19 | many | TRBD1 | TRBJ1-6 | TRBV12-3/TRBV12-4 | TGTGCCAGCACCCTCGGTCTAGGGTGGACAGGGGAGTATAACTCACCCCTCCACTTT | CASTLGLGWTGEYNSPLHF
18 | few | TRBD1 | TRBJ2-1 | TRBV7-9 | TGTGCCAGCAGCCTTTCGGGACAGGGAGGTGGGAGTAAGAATGAGCAGTTCTTC | CASSLSGQGGGSKNEQFF
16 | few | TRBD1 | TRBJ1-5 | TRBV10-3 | TGTGCCATCAGTGAGTACGACAGGGGTAGCAATCAGCCCCAGCATTTT | CAISEYDRGSNQPQHF
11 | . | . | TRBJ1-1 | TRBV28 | TGTGCCACCACAGTGAACACTGAAGCTTTCTTT | CATTVNTEAFF
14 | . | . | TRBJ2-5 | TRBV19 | TGTGCCAGTAGTATAGGGGGGAACCAAGAGACCCAGTACTTC | CASSIGGNQETQYF
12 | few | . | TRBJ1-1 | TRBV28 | TGTGCCAGCAGTTTAGGGGCGGCTGAAGCTTTCTTT | CASSLGAAEAFF
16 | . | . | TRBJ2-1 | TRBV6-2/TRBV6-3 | TGTGCCAGCAGTTACGCACCAATGGCGTTCTACAATGAGCAGTTCTTC | CASSYAPMAFYNEQFF